Each of the 9 T cell receptor beta chains below was sequenced from the same sample in a study of blood T cell repertoires in COVID-19. The table came from immunoSEQ multiplex PCR; TCRdb's copy has only in-frame clones and leaves some out. The sample yields roughly 280,000 clones, around 93% seen once. The sample was PBMCs or T cells enriched from blood (not recorded which). Receptors were obtained from a middle-aged man who had been exposed to COVID-19.

A single count supports this clone. The identical CDR3 is also encoded by other nucleotide sequences in the sample. The genes are TRBV28 and TRBJ2-2, with D possibly being TRBD1 (5 bases). The CDR3 runs to 14 residues. V was shortened by 3 bases and J by 1 base, with 6 bases between the two germline ends. CDR1 MDHEN and CDR2 SYDVKM come from the germline V gene. The CDR3 DNA reads as TGTGCCAGCAGTTTGCAGGGGAACACCGGGGAGCTGTTTTTT. This sequence encodes CASSLQGNTGELFF.

V usage is TRBV28 and J usage is TRBJ1-4, with D unclear. Trimming shortened V by 8 bases and J by 4 bases, and 11 bases separated the two germline ends. The germline gives CDR1 MDHEN, CDR2 SYDVKM. The CDR3 has 13 residues. DNA of the CDR3: TGTGCCAGCCGTTCGGGGTATAATGAAAAACTGTTTTTT. Amino acids: CASRSGYNEKLFF.

The chain uses TRBV6-4 and TRBJ2-1, with a possible D match to TRBD1 (6 bases). The CDR3 is made up of 16 amino acids. Germline loops: CDR1 MRHNA, CDR2 SNTAGT. Trimming removed 5 bases at V and 5 bases at J, with 19 bases between. As DNA, the CDR3 is TGTGCCAGCAGTCATAATTGGGGGCTTGAAAACAATGAGCAGTTCTTC. Translated, it gives CASSHNWGLENNEQFF.

The V call is TRBV10-3, the J call TRBJ2-1; 10 positions match TRBD2. This CDR3 comprises 15 residues. Trimming cost V 0 bases and J 6 bases; bases outside gene matches: 2. Per germline, CDR1 ENHRY and CDR2 SYGVKD. The CDR3 loop is CAISESGLASNEQFF. The CDR3, as DNA: TGTGCCATCAGTGAGTCGGGACTAGCGTCCAATGAGCAGTTCTTC.

This clone was counted once. The chain employs TRBV6-5 and TRBJ1-1; 7 positions agree with TRBD1. The CDR3 consists of 14 residues. Unmatched junction bases numbered 6, after V lost 6 bases and J lost 2 bases. Per germline, CDR1 MNHEY and CDR2 SVGAGI. The CDR3 protein is CASRETGFNTEAFF. The DNA for the CDR3 is TGTGCCAGCAGAGAGACAGGGTTCAACACTGAAGCTTTCTTT.

This chain connects TRBV13 to TRBJ2-1; perhaps TRBD2 as D (6 bases). Germline CDR1 and CDR2: PRHDT and FYEKMQ (reference sequence). V lost 5 bases and J lost 8, with 19 bases in between. The CDR3 is 15 amino acids. The CDR3 sequence is CASSVRDFRGHEQFF. In nucleotides, the CDR3 is TGTGCCAGCAGCGTCCGGGACTTCCGAGGGCATGAGCAGTTCTTC. Full variable domain (rest looked up from reference TRBV13 and TRBJ2-1): AAGVIQSPRHLIKEKRETATLKCYPIPRHDTVYWYQQGPGQDPQFLISFYEKMQSDKGSIPDRFSAQQFSDYHSELNMSSLELGDSALYFCASSVRDFRGHEQFFGPGTRLTVL.

The chain couples TRBV28 to TRBJ1-6, with unresolved D. The germline gives CDR1 MDHEN, CDR2 SYDVKM. Trimming cost V 6 bases and J 7 bases, with 10 bases left between them. This CDR3 region has 13 residues. CDR3 sequence reads: CASRYSPNSPLHF. The CDR3, as DNA: TGTGCCAGCAGATATTCCCCGAATTCACCCCTCCACTTT.

This chain uses TRBV7-9 with TRBJ1-1, with TRBD1 identical over 8 bases. This CDR3 comprises 16 residues. V lost 5 bases, J lost 0 bases, and 8 bases stayed unmatched. Germline V gene sequence: CDR1 SEHNR, CDR2 FQNEAQ (reference sequence). The CDR3 region is CASSHQGAGLNTEAFF. The CDR3 DNA is TGTGCCAGCAGCCATCAGGGGGCCGGCCTGAACACTGAAGCTTTCTTT.

Regarding this clone: Relative to the germline gene, one junction end is altered; a read error may explain this. Other nucleotide sequences in the sample specify the same CDR3. The genes are TRBV18 and TRBJ2-7; D possibly corresponds to TRBD2 (5 bases). The germline V gene encodes CDR1 KGHSH and CDR2 LQKENI. The CDR3 has 14 residues. This CDR3 reads CASSPPSGTYEQYF. CDR3 DNA sequence: TGTGCCAGCTCACCACCCAGCGGAACCTACGAGCAGTATTTC.